Shown below are 15 T cell receptor beta chains from a single sample sequenced in a study of T cell changes during pregnancy in multiple sclerosis. Profiled with immunoSEQ multiplex PCR; TCRdb holds only in-frame clones, not every one. The sample lists under 60,000 clones, 92% occurring once. The material sequenced was CD4+ T cells from peripheral blood mononuclear cells, taken after pregnancy. These receptors all stem from a female donor with multiple sclerosis, enrolled in a pregnancy study.

This clone was counted once. The CDR3 region has the DNA TGTGCCAGCAGTTACGGTCGCGCCCAACGGGAGCAGTACTTC. Residues: CASSYGRAQREQYF. J is TRBJ2-7 and V is TRBV6-6; D is uncertain. V lost 2 bases and J lost 7, with 15 bases in between. Per germline, CDR1 MNHNY and CDR2 SVGAGI (reference sequence). The CDR3 has 14 residues.

This chain joins TRBV10-3 and TRBJ2-2; 14 bases line up with TRBD2. The CDR3 is 19 residues long. Germline V lookup: CDR1 ENHRY, CDR2 SYGVKD. The trim removed 3 bases at V and 0 bases at J, leaving 6 bases unmatched. The CDR3 region has the DNA TGTGCCATCAGTGAAGAGGGACTAGCGGGAGTCGCGAACACCGGGGAGCTGTTTTTT. It is translated as CAISEEGLAGVANTGELFF.

This chain connects TRBV29-1 to TRBJ1-3, with D perhaps matching TRBD1 (5 bases). CDR3 length equals 14 residues. Per the germline V gene, CDR1 is SQVTM and CDR2 is ANQGSEA. Trimming shortened V by 1 base and J by 3 bases, and 10 bases separated the two germline ends. CDR3 loop: CSVEAGTHGNTIYF. The CDR3 region has the DNA TGCAGCGTTGAAGCCGGGACTCATGGAAACACCATATATTTT.

The chain employs TRBV7-9 and TRBJ2-1; a weak D match, TRBD1 (5 bases). The CDR3 loop spans 11 amino acids. Germline V CDR1 and CDR2: SEHNR, FQNEAQ (reference sequence). The V end was cut by 2 bases, the J end by 11 bases, with 7 bases between. DNA of the CDR3: TGTGCCAGCAGCTTACAGGGTAAGCAGTTCTTC. It is translated as CASSLQGKQFF.

CDR3 in DNA: TGCAGCGCAAAGGGGGACACAGATACGCAGTATTTT. Its translation is CSAKGDTDTQYF. V is TRBV29-1 and J is TRBJ2-3, with D possibly TRBD1 on 6 matching bases. Trimming removed 7 bases from V and 2 bases from J, with 10 bases in between. This CDR3 is 12 amino acids long. Germline CDR1 and CDR2: SQVTM and ANQGSEA.

The rearrangement links TRBV30 to TRBJ2-1; 12 bases agree with TRBD2. The CDR3 runs 15 residues. The V gene's germline CDR1 is GTSNPN and CDR2 SVGIG (reference sequence). Germline trimming cut 2 bases from V and 8 bases from J; bases unmatched to any gene: 7. CDR3 in amino acids: CAWSKTSGSVHEQFF. Written as DNA, the CDR3 is TGTGCCTGGAGTAAGACTAGCGGGAGTGTGCATGAGCAGTTCTTC.

The CDR3 loop is CASRAQGPTYEQYF. Here the CDR3 DNA reads TGTGCCAGCAGGGCACAGGGGCCCACCTACGAGCAGTACTTC. The chain couples TRBV2 to TRBJ2-7; 7 nucleotides line up with TRBD1. The CDR3 is 14 amino acids. V lost 6 bases, J lost 2 bases, and 7 bases stayed unmatched. In germline, CDR1 is SNHLY, CDR2 FYNNEI. The whole variable domain, filled in from reference TRBV2 and TRBJ2-7, reads EPEVTQTPSHQVTQMGQEVILRCVPISNHLYFYWYRQILGQKVEFLVSFYNNEISEKSEIFDDQFSVERPDGSNFTLKIRSTKLEDSAMYFCASRAQGPTYEQYFGPGTRLTVT.

The chain joins TRBV11-3 to TRBJ1-2, with D possibly TRBD1 on 5 matching bases. Germline-derived CDR1 and CDR2 are SGHNT and YENEEA. CDR3 length equals 12 residues. V shed 6 bases and J shed 6 bases, with 11 bases lying between them. This CDR3 is CASRFQGNGYTF. The CDR3 DNA reads as TGTGCCAGCAGGTTCCAGGGAAATGGCTACACCTTC.

V is TRBV28 and J is TRBJ2-7; D perhaps matches TRBD1 (5 bases). The CDR3 totals 14 residues. V lost 10 bases, J lost 0 bases, and 16 bases lay in between. Germline V gene data show CDR1 as MDHEN and CDR2 as SYDVKM. Written as DNA, the CDR3 is TGTGCCACCGATTGGGGCGGAAACTCCTACGAGCAGTACTTC. This gives the protein CATDWGGNSYEQYF.

The chain combines TRBV9 with TRBJ1-4; 9 bases agree with TRBD1. This CDR3 is built from 15 residues. The germline gives CDR1 SGDLS, CDR2 YYNGEE. The V and J ends lost 4 bases and 6 bases, in that order; junction bases with no gene match: 7. The DNA of the CDR3 is TGTGCCAGCAGCTCCGGGACAGGGAGACATGAAAAACTGTTTTTT. It yields the protein CASSSGTGRHEKLFF.

This sequence joins TRBV7-2 and TRBJ1-2; D remains unclear. The germline CDR1 and CDR2 sequences are SGHTA and FQGNSA. The ends were cut back, 5 bases at V and 0 bases at J, with 19 bases in the middle. CDR3 size: 17 residues. CDR3 amino acids: CASSTRTGKSPNYGYTF. CDR3 bases: TGTGCCAGCAGCACCAGGACGGGAAAAAGCCCTAACTATGGCTACACCTTC.

The chain recombines TRBV4-1 with TRBJ1-5; 7 bases are shared with TRBD1. V shed 4 bases, J shed 2 bases, and the junction held 2 bases outside the gene matches. The CDR3 length is 14 residues. Germline V gene data show CDR1 as MGHRA and CDR2 as YSYEKL. For the CDR3, the DNA is TGCGCCAGCAGCCGTACAGGGGGCAATCAGCCCCAGCATTTT. Its translation: CASSRTGGNQPQHF.

The CDR3 region has the DNA TGTGCCAGCAGCTCGGGGACTAGCGGGTTCAGGCGGGGGAATGAGCAGTTCTTC. Residues: CASSSGTSGFRRGNEQFF. The chain is built from TRBV7-2 and TRBJ2-1; TRBD2 matches at 12 bases. The CDR3 loop spans 18 amino acids. Trimming took 4 bases from V and 7 from J; bases not matched to a gene: 14. The germline V gene encodes CDR1 SGHTA and CDR2 FQGNSA.

This chain joins TRBV7-2 and TRBJ2-1, with 15 nucleotides matching TRBD2. Germline V gives CDR1 SGHTA, CDR2 FQGNSA. V lost 1 base to trimming and J lost 7 bases; unmatched junction nucleotides: 2. This CDR3 is built from 16 residues. The CDR3 region is CASSLEGTSGRNEQFF. The DNA for the CDR3 is TGTGCCAGCAGCTTAGAAGGGACTAGCGGGAGGAATGAGCAGTTCTTC.

The rearrangement joins TRBV6-5 to TRBJ2-7; 7 bases fit TRBD2. With 4 bases clipped from V and 3 bases from J, the junction kept 6 bases outside the gene matches. Germline assignment: CDR1 MNHEY and CDR2 SVGAGI. The CDR3 length is 14 residues. The CDR3 protein is CASSSTTSSYEQYF. For the CDR3, the DNA is TGTGCCAGCAGTTCTACGACTAGCAGCTACGAGCAGTACTTC.